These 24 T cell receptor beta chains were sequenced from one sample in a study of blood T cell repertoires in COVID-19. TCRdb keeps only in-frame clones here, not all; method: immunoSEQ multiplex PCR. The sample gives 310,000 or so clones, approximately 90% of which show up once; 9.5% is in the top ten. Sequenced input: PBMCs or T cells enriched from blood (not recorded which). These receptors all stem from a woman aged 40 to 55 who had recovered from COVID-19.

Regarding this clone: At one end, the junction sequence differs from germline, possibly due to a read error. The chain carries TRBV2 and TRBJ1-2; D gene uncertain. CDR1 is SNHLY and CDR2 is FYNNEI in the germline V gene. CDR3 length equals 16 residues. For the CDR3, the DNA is TGTGCCAGCACTGAAAATCCCTACCCTTCTAACTATGGCTACACCTTC. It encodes CASTENPYPSNYGYTF. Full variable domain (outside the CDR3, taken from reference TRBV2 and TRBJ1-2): EPEVTQTPSHQVTQMGQEVILRCVPISNHLYFYWYRQILGQKVEFLVSFYNNEISEKSEIFDDQFSVERPDGSNFTLKIRSTKLEDSAMYFCASTENPYPSNYGYTFGSGTRLTVV.

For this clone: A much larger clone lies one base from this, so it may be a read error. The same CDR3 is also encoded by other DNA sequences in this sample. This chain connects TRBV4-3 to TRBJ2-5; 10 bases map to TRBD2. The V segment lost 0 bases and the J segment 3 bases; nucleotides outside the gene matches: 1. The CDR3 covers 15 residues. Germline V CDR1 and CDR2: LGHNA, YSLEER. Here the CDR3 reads CASSQDGTSEETQYF. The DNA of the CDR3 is TGCGCCAGCAGCCAAGACGGGACTAGCGAAGAGACCCAGTACTTC.

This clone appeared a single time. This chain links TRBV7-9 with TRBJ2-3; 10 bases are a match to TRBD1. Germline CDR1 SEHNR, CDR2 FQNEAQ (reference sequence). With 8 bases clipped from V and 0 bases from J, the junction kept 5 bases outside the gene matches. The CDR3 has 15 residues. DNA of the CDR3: TGTGCCAGCGGACAGGGGGGCGGTAGCACAGATACGCAGTATTTT. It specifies CASGQGGGSTDTQYF. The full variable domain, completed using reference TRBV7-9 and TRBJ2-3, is DTGVSQNPRHKITKRGQNVTFRCDPISEHNRLYWYRQTLGQGPEFLTYFQNEAQLEKSRLLSDRFSAERPKGSFSTLEIQRTEQGDSAMYLCASGQGGGSTDTQYFGPGTRLTVL.

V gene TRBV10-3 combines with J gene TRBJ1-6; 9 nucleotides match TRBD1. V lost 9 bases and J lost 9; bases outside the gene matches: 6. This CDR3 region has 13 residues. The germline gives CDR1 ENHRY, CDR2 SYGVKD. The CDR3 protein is CAIATGGSSPLHF. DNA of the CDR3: TGTGCCATTGCCACAGGGGGCAGTTCACCCCTCCACTTT.

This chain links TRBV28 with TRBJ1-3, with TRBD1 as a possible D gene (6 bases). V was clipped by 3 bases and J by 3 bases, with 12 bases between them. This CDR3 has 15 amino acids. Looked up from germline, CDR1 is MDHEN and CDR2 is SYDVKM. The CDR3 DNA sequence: TGTGCCAGCAGTTTCAGGGGTCTGGGTGGAAACACCATATATTTT. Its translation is CASSFRGLGGNTIYF.

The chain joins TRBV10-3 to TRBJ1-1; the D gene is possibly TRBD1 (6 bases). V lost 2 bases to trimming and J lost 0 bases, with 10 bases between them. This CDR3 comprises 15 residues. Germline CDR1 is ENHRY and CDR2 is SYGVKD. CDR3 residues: CAISEAGAMNTEAFF. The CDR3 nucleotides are TGTGCCATCAGTGAGGCAGGGGCCATGAACACTGAAGCTTTCTTT.

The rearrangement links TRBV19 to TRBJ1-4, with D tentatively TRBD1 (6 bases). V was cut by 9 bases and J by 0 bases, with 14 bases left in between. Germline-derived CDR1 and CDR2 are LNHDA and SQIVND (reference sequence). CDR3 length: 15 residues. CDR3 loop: CASIGQFSTNEKLFF. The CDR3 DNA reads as TGTGCCAGCATTGGACAGTTCTCAACTAATGAAAAACTGTTTTTT.

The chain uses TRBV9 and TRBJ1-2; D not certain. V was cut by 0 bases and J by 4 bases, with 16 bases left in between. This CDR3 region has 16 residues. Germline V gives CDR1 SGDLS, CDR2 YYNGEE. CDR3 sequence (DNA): TGTGCCAGCAGCGTAGAACATACAGATTCTATCTATGGCTACACCTTC. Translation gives CASSVEHTDSIYGYTF.

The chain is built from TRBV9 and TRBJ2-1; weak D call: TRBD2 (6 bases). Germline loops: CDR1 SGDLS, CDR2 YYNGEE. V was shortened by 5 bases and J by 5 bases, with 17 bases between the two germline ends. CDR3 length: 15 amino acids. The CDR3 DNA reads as TGTGCCAGCAGGCGGGGTGACAGTATTAACAATGAGCAGTTCTTC. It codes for CASRRGDSINNEQFF.

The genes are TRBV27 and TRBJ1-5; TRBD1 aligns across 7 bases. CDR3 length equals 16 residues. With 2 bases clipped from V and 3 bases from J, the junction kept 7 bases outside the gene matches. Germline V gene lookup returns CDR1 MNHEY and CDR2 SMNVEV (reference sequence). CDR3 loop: CASSLHSDRFNQPQHF. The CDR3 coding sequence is TGTGCCAGCAGTTTACACTCGGACAGGTTCAATCAGCCCCAGCATTTT.

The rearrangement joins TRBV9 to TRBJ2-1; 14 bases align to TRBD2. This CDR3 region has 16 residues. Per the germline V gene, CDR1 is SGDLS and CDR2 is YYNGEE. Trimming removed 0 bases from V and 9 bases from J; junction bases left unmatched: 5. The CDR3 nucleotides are TGTGCCAGCAGCGTAGCTCGGACTAGCGGGAGGAGTGAGCAGTTCTTC. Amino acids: CASSVARTSGRSEQFF.

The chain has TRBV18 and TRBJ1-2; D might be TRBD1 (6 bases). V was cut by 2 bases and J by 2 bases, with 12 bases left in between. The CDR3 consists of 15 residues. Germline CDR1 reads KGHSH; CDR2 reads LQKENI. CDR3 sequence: CASSPSGGPNYGYTF. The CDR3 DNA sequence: TGTGCCAGCTCACCAAGTGGGGGCCCAAACTATGGCTACACCTTC. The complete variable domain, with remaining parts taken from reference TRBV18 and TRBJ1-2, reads NAGVMQNPRHLVRRRGQEARLRCSPMKGHSHVYWYRQLPEEGLKFMVYLQKENIIDESGMPKERFSAEFPKEGPSILRIQQVVRGDSAAYFCASSPSGGPNYGYTFGSGTRLTVV.

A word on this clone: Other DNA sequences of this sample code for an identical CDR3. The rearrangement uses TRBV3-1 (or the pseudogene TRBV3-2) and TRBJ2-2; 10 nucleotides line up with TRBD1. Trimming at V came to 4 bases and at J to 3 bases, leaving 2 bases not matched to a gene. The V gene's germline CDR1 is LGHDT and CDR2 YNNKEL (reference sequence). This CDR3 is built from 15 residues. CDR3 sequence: CASSRGTGDTGELFF. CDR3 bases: TGTGCCAGCAGCCGTGGGACAGGGGACACCGGGGAGCTGTTTTTT.

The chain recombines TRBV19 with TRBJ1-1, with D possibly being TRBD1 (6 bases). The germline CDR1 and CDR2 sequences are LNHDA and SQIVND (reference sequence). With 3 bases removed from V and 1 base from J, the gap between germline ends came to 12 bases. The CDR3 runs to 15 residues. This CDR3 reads CASSIGGRRNTEAFF. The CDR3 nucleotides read TGTGCCAGTAGTATCGGGGGGCGCCGGAACACTGAAGCTTTCTTT.

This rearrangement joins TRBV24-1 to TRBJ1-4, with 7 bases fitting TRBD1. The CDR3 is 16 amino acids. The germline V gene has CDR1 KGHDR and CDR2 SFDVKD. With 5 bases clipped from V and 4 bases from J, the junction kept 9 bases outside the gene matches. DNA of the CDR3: TGTGCCACCAGTGGATCTACAGGGGCCCTTAATGAAAAACTGTTTTTT. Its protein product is CATSGSTGALNEKLFF.

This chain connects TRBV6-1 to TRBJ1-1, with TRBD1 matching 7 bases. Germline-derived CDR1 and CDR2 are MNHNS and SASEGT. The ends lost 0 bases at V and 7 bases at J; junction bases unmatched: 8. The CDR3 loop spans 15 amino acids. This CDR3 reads CASSEAFSGGLEAFF. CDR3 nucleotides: TGTGCCAGCAGTGAAGCTTTTTCAGGGGGGCTTGAAGCTTTCTTT.

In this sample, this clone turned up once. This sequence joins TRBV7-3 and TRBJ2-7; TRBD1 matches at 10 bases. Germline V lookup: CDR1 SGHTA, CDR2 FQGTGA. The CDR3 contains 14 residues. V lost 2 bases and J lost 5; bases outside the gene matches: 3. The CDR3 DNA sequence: TGTGCCAGCAGCTTAGGGACAGGGGCCAACGAGCAGTACTTC. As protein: CASSLGTGANEQYF.

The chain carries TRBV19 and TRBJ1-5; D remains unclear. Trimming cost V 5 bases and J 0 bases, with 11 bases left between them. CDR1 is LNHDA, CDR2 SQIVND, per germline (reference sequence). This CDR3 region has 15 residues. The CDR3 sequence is CASSPFSPSNQPQHF. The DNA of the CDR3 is TGTGCCAGTAGTCCATTTAGTCCTAGCAATCAGCCCCAGCATTTT.

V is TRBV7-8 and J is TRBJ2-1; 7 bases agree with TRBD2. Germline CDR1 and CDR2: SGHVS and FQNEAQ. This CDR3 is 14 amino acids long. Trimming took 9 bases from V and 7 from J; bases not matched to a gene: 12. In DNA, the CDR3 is TGTGCCAGTTCTATCGCGGGAGATGTAAATGAGCAGTTCTTC. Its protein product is CASSIAGDVNEQFF.

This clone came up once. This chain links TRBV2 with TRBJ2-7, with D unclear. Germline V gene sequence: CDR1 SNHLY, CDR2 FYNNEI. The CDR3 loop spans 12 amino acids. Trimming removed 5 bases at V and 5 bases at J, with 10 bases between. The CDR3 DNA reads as TGTGCCAGCAGTATTACTCCTGACGAGCAGTACTTC. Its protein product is CASSITPDEQYF.

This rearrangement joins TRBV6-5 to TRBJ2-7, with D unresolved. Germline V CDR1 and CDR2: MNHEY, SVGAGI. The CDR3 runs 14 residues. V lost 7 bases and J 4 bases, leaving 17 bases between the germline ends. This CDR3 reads CASTTRGRAYEQYF. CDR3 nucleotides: TGTGCCAGCACCACCCGAGGAAGAGCATACGAGCAGTACTTC.

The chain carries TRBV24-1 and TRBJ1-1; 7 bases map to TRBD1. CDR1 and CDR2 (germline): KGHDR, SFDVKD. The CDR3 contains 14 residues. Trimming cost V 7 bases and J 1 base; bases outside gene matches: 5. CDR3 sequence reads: CATSQGTANTEAFF. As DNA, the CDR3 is TGTGCCACCAGCCAAGGGACAGCGAACACTGAAGCTTTCTTT.

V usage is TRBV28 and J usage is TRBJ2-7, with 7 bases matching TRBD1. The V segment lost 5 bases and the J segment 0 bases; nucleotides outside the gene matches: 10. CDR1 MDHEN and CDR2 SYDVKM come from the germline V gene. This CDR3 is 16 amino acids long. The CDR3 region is CASSNPGTVSSYEQYF. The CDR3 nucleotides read TGTGCCAGCAGTAACCCGGGGACAGTTAGCTCCTACGAGCAGTACTTC.

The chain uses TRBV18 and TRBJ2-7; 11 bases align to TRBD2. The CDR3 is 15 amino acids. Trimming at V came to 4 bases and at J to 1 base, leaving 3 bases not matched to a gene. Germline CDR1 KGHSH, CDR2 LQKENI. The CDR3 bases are TGTGCCAGCTCACGAGGGACTAGCGGTTCCTACGAGCAGTACTTC. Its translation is CASSRGTSGSYEQYF.